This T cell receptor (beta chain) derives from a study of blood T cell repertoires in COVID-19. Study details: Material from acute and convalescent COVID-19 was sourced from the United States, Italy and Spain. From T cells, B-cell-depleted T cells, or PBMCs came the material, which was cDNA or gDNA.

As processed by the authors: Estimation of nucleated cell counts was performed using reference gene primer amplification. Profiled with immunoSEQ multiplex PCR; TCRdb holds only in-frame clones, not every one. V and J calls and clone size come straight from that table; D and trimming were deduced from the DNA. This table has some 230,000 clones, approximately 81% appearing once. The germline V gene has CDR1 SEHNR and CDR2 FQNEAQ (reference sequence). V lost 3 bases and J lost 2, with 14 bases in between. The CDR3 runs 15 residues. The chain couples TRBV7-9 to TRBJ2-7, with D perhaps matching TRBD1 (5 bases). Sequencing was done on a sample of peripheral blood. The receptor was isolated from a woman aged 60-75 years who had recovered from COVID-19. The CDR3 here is CASSLGQGRTYEQYF. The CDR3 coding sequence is TGTGCCAGCAGCTTGGGGCAGGGAAGAACCTACGAGCAGTACTTC.